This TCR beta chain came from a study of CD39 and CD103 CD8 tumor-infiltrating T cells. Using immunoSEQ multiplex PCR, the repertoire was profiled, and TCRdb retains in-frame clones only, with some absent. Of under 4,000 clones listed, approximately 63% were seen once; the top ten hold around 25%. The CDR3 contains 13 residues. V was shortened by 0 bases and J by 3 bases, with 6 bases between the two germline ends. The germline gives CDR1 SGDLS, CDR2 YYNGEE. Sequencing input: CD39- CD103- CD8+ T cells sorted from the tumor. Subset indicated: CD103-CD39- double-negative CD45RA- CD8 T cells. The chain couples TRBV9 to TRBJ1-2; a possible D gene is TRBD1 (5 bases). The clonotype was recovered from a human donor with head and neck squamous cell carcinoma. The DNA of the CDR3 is TGTGCCAGCAGCGTAGGGGGCGACTATGGCTACACCTTC. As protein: CASSVGGDYGYTF.